This T cell receptor (beta chain) stems from a study of cytomegalovirus exposure and HLA in healthy donors. Germline CDR1 and CDR2: SGHDN and FVKESK. The CDR3 covers 15 residues. J gave up 5 bases and V 2 bases, and 8 bases lay outside the gene matches. This clone was seen a handful of times. Primers for the PCR totalled 60 Vbeta and 13 Jbeta. Generated by immunoSEQ multiplex PCR, the TCRdb table keeps only in-frame clones and is missing some. This sample has about 110,000 clones, with 73% found just once. The chain joins TRBV14 to TRBJ2-7; 8 bases match TRBD1. The source of this sequence is a middle-aged man in good health and CMV-seronegative. Sequencing used PBMCs. CDR3 residues: CASSQMGRGHDEQYF. The CDR3 coding sequence is TGTGCCAGCAGCCAAATGGGCAGGGGGCACGACGAGCAGTACTTC. Full variable domain (missing parts from reference TRBV14 and TRBJ2-7): EAGVTQFPSHSVIEKGQTVTLRCDPISGHDNLYWYRRVMGKEIKFLLHFVKESKQDESGMPNNRFLAERTGGTYSTLKVQPAELEDSGVYFCASSQMGRGHDEQYFGPGTRLTVT.